A selection of T cell receptor beta chains follows, all from one sample in a study of cytomegalovirus exposure and HLA in healthy donors. Profiling relied on immunoSEQ multiplex PCR, and the TCRdb table lists in-frame clones only, not all of them. Found here are under 200,000 clones, 81% of them singletons; the top ten hold about 1.9%. The sequencing input was PBMCs. These receptors all stem from a woman in her late teens or twenties in good health and CMV-seronegative. CDR3s include the opening cysteine and the closing phenylalanine or tryptophan. D genes are given only for firm matches. The size of a clone is reported for some rows only, either as once, few or many, or as a class for expanded clones.

abundance: -; d_gene: -; j_gene: TRBJ2-2; v_gene: TRBV7-6; CDR3aa: CASSAAGGTSSPGELFF; CDR3nt: TGTGCCAGCAGCGCCGCCGGGGGTACCTCTAGTCCCGGGGAGCTGTTTTTT
abundance: -; d_gene: -; j_gene: TRBJ2-1; v_gene: TRBV29-1; CDR3aa: CSVEPTANYNEQFF; CDR3nt: TGCAGCGTTGAACCCACTGCTAACTACAATGAGCAGTTCTTC
abundance: -; d_gene: TRBD1; j_gene: TRBJ2-7; v_gene: TRBV4-2; CDR3aa: CASSQPGTDSYEQYF; CDR3nt: TGTGCCAGCAGCCAACCCGGGACAGATTCCTACGAGCAGTACTTC
abundance: -; d_gene: -; j_gene: TRBJ2-7; v_gene: TRBV28; CDR3aa: CASSLPGFYEQYF; CDR3nt: TGTGCCAGCAGTTTACCAGGGTTCTACGAGCAGTACTTC
abundance: -; d_gene: TRBD1; j_gene: TRBJ2-7; v_gene: TRBV27; CDR3aa: CASSSQGPGTGWEGEQYF; CDR3nt: TGTGCCAGCAGTTCCCAAGGTCCCGGGACAGGGTGGGAGGGCGAGCAGTACTTC
abundance: few; d_gene: -; j_gene: TRBJ2-7; v_gene: TRBV6-5; CDR3aa: CASSYGAGLSYEQYF; CDR3nt: TGTGCCAGCAGTTACGGCGCAGGGCTGTCCTACGAGCAGTACTTC
abundance: -; d_gene: -; j_gene: TRBJ1-6; v_gene: TRBV5-4; CDR3aa: CASSLDRTYNSPLHF; CDR3nt: TGTGCCAGCAGCTTGGACAGGACCTATAATTCACCCCTCCACTTT
abundance: -; d_gene: -; j_gene: TRBJ1-2; v_gene: TRBV30; CDR3aa: CAWSVGGYGYTF; CDR3nt: TGTGCCTGGAGTGTAGGGGGCTATGGCTACACCTTC
abundance: -; d_gene: -; j_gene: TRBJ2-1; v_gene: TRBV19; CDR3aa: CASSSHRAGNRDEQFF; CDR3nt: TGTGCCAGTAGTTCCCATAGAGCAGGGAATCGGGATGAGCAGTTCTTC
abundance: -; d_gene: -; j_gene: TRBJ1-1; v_gene: TRBV27; CDR3aa: CASSYPGGGEAFF; CDR3nt: TGTGCCAGCAGTTACCCCGGGGGGGGTGAAGCTTTCTTT
abundance: few; d_gene: -; j_gene: TRBJ2-7; v_gene: TRBV5-6; CDR3aa: CASSLRQYEQYF; CDR3nt: TGTGCCAGCAGCTTGAGACAGTACGAGCAGTACTTC
abundance: -; d_gene: TRBD2; j_gene: TRBJ2-1; v_gene: TRBV6-4; CDR3aa: CASSDSGGGSYNEQFF; CDR3nt: TGTGCCAGCAGTGACTCTGGCGGGGGCTCCTACAATGAGCAGTTCTTC
abundance: once; d_gene: -; j_gene: TRBJ1-5; v_gene: TRBV7-2; CDR3aa: CASSLLGGSNQPQHF; CDR3nt: TGTGCCAGCAGCTTACTCGGGGGTAGCAATCAGCCCCAGCATTTT
abundance: -; d_gene: TRBD1; j_gene: TRBJ2-1; v_gene: TRBV20-1; CDR3aa: CSGDRGNEQFF; CDR3nt: TGCAGTGGCGACAGGGGTAATGAGCAGTTCTTC
abundance: -; d_gene: -; j_gene: TRBJ2-7; v_gene: TRBV19; CDR3aa: CASSISGNFPYEQYF; CDR3nt: TGTGCCAGTAGTATTTCGGGAAATTTTCCCTACGAGCAGTACTTC
abundance: -; d_gene: -; j_gene: TRBJ1-4; v_gene: TRBV5-4; CDR3aa: CASSLTGTNEKLFF; CDR3nt: TGTGCCAGCAGCTTGACAGGGACTAATGAAAAACTGTTTTTT
abundance: once; d_gene: TRBD1; j_gene: TRBJ1-3; v_gene: TRBV9; CDR3aa: CASSDQTGEPDGNTIYF; CDR3nt: TGTGCCAGCAGCGACCAGACAGGGGAGCCTGATGGAAACACCATATATTTT
abundance: -; d_gene: -; j_gene: TRBJ2-6; v_gene: TRBV30; CDR3aa: CAWSVRPTGPRFSGANVLTF; CDR3nt: TGTGCCTGGAGTGTAAGGCCGACCGGTCCGAGGTTCTCTGGGGCCAACGTCCTGACTTTC
abundance: few; d_gene: -; j_gene: TRBJ1-3; v_gene: TRBV9; CDR3aa: CASSLGQGFLDTIYF; CDR3nt: TGTGCCAGCAGCCTTGGGCAGGGTTTTTTGGACACCATATATTTT
abundance: -; d_gene: TRBD2; j_gene: TRBJ2-3; v_gene: TRBV2; CDR3aa: CAFTRDSERELRDTQYF; CDR3nt: TGTGCCTTCACACGGGATTCGGAGCGGGAGTTAAGAGATACGCAGTATTTT
abundance: -; d_gene: -; j_gene: TRBJ1-2; v_gene: TRBV29-1; CDR3aa: CSAADSNYGYTF; CDR3nt: TGCAGCGCCGCCGACAGTAACTATGGCTACACCTTC
abundance: -; d_gene: -; j_gene: TRBJ2-7; v_gene: TRBV7-9; CDR3aa: CASSGARSAYEQYF; CDR3nt: TGTGCCAGCAGCGGGGCTAGGAGCGCCTACGAGCAGTACTTC
abundance: -; d_gene: -; j_gene: TRBJ1-4; v_gene: TRBV7-9; CDR3aa: CASSGGGVSTNEKLFF; CDR3nt: TGTGCCAGCAGCGGAGGCGGGGTCTCAACTAATGAAAAACTGTTTTTT
abundance: once; d_gene: TRBD1; j_gene: TRBJ2-7; v_gene: TRBV5-1; CDR3aa: CASSLDPGTGDPEQYF; CDR3nt: TGCGCCAGCAGCCTCGACCCCGGGACAGGGGATCCCGAGCAGTACTTC
abundance: -; d_gene: -; j_gene: TRBJ1-2; v_gene: TRBV14; CDR3aa: CASSPYGVSGYTF; CDR3nt: TGTGCCAGCAGCCCTTACGGGGTCAGTGGCTACACCTTC